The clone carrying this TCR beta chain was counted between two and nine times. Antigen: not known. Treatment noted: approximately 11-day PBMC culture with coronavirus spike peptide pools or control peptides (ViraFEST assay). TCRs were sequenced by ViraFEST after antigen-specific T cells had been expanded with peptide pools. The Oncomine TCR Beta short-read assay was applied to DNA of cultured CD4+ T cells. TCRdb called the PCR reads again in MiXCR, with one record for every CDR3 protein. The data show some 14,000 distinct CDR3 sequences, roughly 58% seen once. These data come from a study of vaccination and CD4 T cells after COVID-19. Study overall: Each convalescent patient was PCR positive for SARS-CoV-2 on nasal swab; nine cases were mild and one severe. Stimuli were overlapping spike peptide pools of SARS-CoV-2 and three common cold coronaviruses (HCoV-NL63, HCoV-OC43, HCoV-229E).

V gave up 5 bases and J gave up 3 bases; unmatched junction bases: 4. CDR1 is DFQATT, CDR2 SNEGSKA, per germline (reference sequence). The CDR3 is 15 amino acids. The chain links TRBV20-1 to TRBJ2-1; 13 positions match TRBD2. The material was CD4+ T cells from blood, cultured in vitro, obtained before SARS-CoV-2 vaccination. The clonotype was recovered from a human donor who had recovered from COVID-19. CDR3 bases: TGCAGTGCTGAACGACTAGCGGGGGGCTACAATGAGCAGTTCTTC. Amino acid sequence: CSAERLAGGYNEQFF.